The sequence of this TCR beta chain was determined in a study of T-cell reconstitution after alpha-beta-depleted transplantation in children. General observations from the study: There were some patients whose high TCRbeta diversity at day 60 came from surviving recipient T cells and thymic progenitors. T-cell numbers and diversity, one year after transplant, stemmed largely from T cells that were newly produced.

Preparing the TCRbeta library involved the use of unique molecular identifiers. TCRdb itself ran the PCR reads through MiXCR, one entry per CDR3 protein. In the table there are around 700,000 distinct CDR3 sequences, around 12% of which are singletons. In regard to this clonotype: Its specificity is not known.

V was cut by 2 bases and J by 4 bases, with 10 bases left in between. Germline lookup yields CDR1 SEHNR and CDR2 FQNEAQ (reference sequence). The CDR3 is 14 residues long. The gene calls are TRBV7-9 and TRBJ2-3; the D is unclear. This sequence originates from a girl aged 2-10 years with congenital amegakaryocytic thrombocytopenia, due to receive a stem cell transplant. This sample comprised PBMCs, obtained before TCRalphabeta/CD19-depleted stem cell transplant. CDR3 sequence reads: CASSLLPASDTQYF. In DNA, the CDR3 is TGTGCCAGCAGCTTATTACCAGCGTCAGATACGCAGTATTTT.